A single sample gave rise to the 15 T cell receptor beta chains below, sequenced in a study of T cell repertoires in cytomegalovirus infection. TCRdb processed the reads anew with MiXCR; each CDR3 protein has one entry. This repertoire shows 480,000 or so distinct CDR3 sequences, approximately 11% found once; its top ten account for roughly a tenth. The sequenced sample was PBMCs. These receptors were obtained from a human donor in good health (CMV status not recorded). Some clones in this sample may be carry-over from other donors' samples.

In its sample, this clonotype was seen a few times. The chain combines TRBV30 with TRBJ2-7; TRBD1 might be the D (5 bases). Per the germline V gene, CDR1 is GTSNPN and CDR2 is SVGIG (reference sequence). The ends were cut back, 3 bases at V and 2 bases at J, with 8 bases in the middle. The CDR3 runs 12 residues. CDR3: CAWRQAAYEQYF. CDR3 coding DNA: TGTGCCTGGAGACAGGCCGCCTACGAGCAGTACTTC.

About this clonotype: A read error may be the cause here, since a much bigger clone is one base away. This chain joins TRBV2 and TRBJ1-1; no clear D gene. Germline lookup yields CDR1 SNHLY and CDR2 FYNNEI. CDR3 length: 14 residues. V was trimmed by 10 bases and J by 1 base, leaving 16 bases between them. The CDR3 loop reads CANYLARANTEAFF. The CDR3 DNA sequence: TGTGCCAACTACCTCGCGAGAGCGAACACTGAAGCTTTCTTT.

This clonotype was seen ten or more times. This chain links TRBV7-3 with TRBJ1-1, with D maybe TRBD1 (5 bases). The germline V and J ends were trimmed by 5 bases and 1 base, with 14 bases remaining between them. Germline V CDR1 and CDR2: SGHTA, FQGTGA. The length of the CDR3 is 15 residues. CDR3 coding DNA: TGTGCCAGCAGCCCTACTGGGGGTCGGAACACTGAAGCTTTCTTT. Translation: CASSPTGGRNTEAFF.

In its sample, this clonotype was seen many times. The chain is built from TRBV11-2 and TRBJ2-4; D gene uncertain. With 2 bases removed from V and 0 bases from J, the gap between germline ends came to 11 bases. The CDR3 is made up of 16 amino acids. Germline CDR1 and CDR2: SGHAT and FQNNGV. CDR3 protein: CASSLPLTLAKNIQYF. CDR3 coding DNA: TGTGCCAGCAGCTTACCCCTCACCTTAGCCAAAAACATTCAGTACTTC.

In the case of this clonotype: A clone one base away is much larger, so this may be a read error. The rearrangement uses TRBV7-3 and TRBJ2-3, with a weak D call TRBD1 (5 bases). Germline assignment: CDR1 SGHTA and CDR2 FQGTGA. The germline V and J ends were trimmed by 4 bases and 4 bases, with 15 bases remaining between them. This CDR3 has 15 amino acids. CDR3 sequence: CASSSVGPGADTQYF. As DNA, the CDR3 is TGTGCCAGCAGCTCCGTGGGGCCGGGCGCAGATACGCAGTATTTT.

This clonotype was recorded at least ten times. The rearrangement links TRBV12-3 or TRBV12-4 to TRBJ2-1; TRBD2 agrees at 11 bases. V lost 9 bases, J lost 5 bases, and 9 bases stayed unmatched. The CDR3 sequence is 15 residues long. As DNA, the CDR3 is TGTGCCAGTCGACTAGCGGGATGGGGAAACAATGAGCAGTTCTTC. Translated, it gives CASRLAGWGNNEQFF.

This clonotype has at least ten counts. V gene TRBV27 combines with J gene TRBJ2-7; a weak D match, TRBD2 (7 bases). The germline V gene encodes CDR1 MNHEY and CDR2 SMNVEV (reference sequence). Trimming shortened V by 8 bases and J by 7 bases, and 18 bases separated the two germline ends. This CDR3 is built from 13 residues. DNA for the CDR3: TGTGCCAGCGGCGTGGGAGGGGGGAGGGAGCAGTACTTC. It translates to CASGVGGGREQYF.

This clonotype came up many times. The J gene is TRBJ2-7, the V gene TRBV7-2; 9 nucleotides line up with TRBD2. In germline, CDR1 is SGHTA, CDR2 FQGNSA. V shed 1 base, J shed 5 bases, and the junction held 6 bases outside the gene matches. This CDR3 spans 15 amino acids. The CDR3 spells CASSLVFAGGHEQYF. CDR3 coding DNA: TGTGCCAGCAGCTTAGTATTTGCGGGAGGGCACGAGCAGTACTTC.

In this sample, this clonotype turned up many times. The chain combines TRBV7-9 with TRBJ1-4, with 8 positions matching TRBD1. Per germline, CDR1 SEHNR and CDR2 FQNEAQ (reference sequence). There are 16 residues in the CDR3. J lost 5 bases, V lost 7 bases, and 12 bases had no gene match. In nucleotides, the CDR3 is TGTGCCAGCAACCTAGGTGGGGACAGGAAGAATGAAAAACTGTTTTTT. Its translation: CASNLGGDRKNEKLFF.

The table lists this clonotype with many counts. The rearrangement uses TRBV28 and TRBJ2-4; D is ambiguous. The CDR3 loop spans 10 amino acids. Germline lookup yields CDR1 MDHEN and CDR2 SYDVKM. V dropped 10 bases and J dropped 6 bases, with 7 bases sitting between them. CDR3 protein: CATLSNIQYF. In nucleotides, the CDR3 is TGTGCCACCTTATCAAACATTCAGTACTTC.

This clonotype was found many times. The chain combines TRBV6-6 with TRBJ1-1; D may be TRBD1 (5 bases). Germline values: CDR1 MNHNY, CDR2 SVGAGI (reference sequence). Trimming removed 2 bases from V and 1 base from J, with 17 bases in between. The CDR3 totals 17 residues. CDR3: CASSYPPRQIKNTEAFF. CDR3 nucleotide sequence: TGTGCCAGCAGTTACCCCCCAAGACAGATAAAGAACACTGAAGCTTTCTTT.

This clonotype was counted many times. This chain uses TRBV7-2 with TRBJ2-7; D possibly uses TRBD1 or TRBD2 (5 bases each). The CDR3 is made up of 16 amino acids. Trimming removed 5 bases at V and 1 base at J, with 18 bases between. CDR1 and CDR2 from the germline V gene are SGHTA and FQGNSA. The CDR3 bases are TGTGCCAGCAGCGTATCCGGGACGAGGTTTTCCTACGAGCAGTACTTC. Translation: CASSVSGTRFSYEQYF.

This chain uses TRBV29-1 with TRBJ2-2, with a tentative D call TRBD1 (5 bases). The V and J ends lost 6 bases and 7 bases respectively, with 12 bases between them. This CDR3 has 12 amino acids. Germline V CDR1 and CDR2: SQVTM, ANQGSEA. The CDR3 reads CSVHTGFGELFF. CDR3 nucleotides: TGCAGCGTGCATACAGGATTCGGGGAGCTGTTTTTT.

This sequence joins TRBV20-1 and TRBJ2-4; the D call may be TRBD1 or TRBD2 (5 bases each). V lost 6 bases to trimming and J lost 7 bases, with 19 bases between them. The CDR3 extends over 14 amino acids. Looked up from germline, CDR1 is DFQATT and CDR2 is SNEGSKA (reference sequence). The CDR3 DNA sequence: TGCAGTGCCCCTGGGACGCCCGGGAACAACATTCAGTACTTC. Residues: CSAPGTPGNNIQYF.

J is TRBJ1-1 and V is TRBV19; a weak D match, TRBD1 (5 bases). CDR1 is LNHDA and CDR2 is SQIVND in the germline V gene (reference sequence). The CDR3 is 13 residues long. V was shortened by 11 bases and J by 0 bases, with 13 bases between the two germline ends. For the CDR3, the DNA is TGTGCCGACAGTCCTTTCATGAACACTGAAGCTTTCTTT. Translated: CADSPFMNTEAFF.